The 20 T cell receptor beta chains below were found in one sample sequenced in a study of T cells in Graves' hyperthyroidism and ophthalmopathy. Amplification yielded TCR beta CDR3 regions, with RNA transcripts as the source. The primer set for the first-round RT-PCR of the TCR CDR3 was HTBI. One entry per CDR3 protein results from TCRdb running MiXCR on the multiplex PCR reads. The table records some 600,000 distinct CDR3 sequences, roughly 13% of them present only once. Sequenced input: blood. The origin of the receptors is a woman aged 25 to 39 with Graves' hyperthyroidism that later progressed to Graves' ophthalmopathy.

This clonotype came up many times. This rearrangement joins TRBV3-1 to TRBJ2-7; no reliable D call. CDR3 length: 15 amino acids. Per germline, CDR1 LGHDT and CDR2 YNNKEL (reference sequence). Between the trimmed V and J ends, which lost 3 bases and 0 bases, there was a span of 12 bases. The CDR3 DNA is TGTGCCAGCAGCCAGTACGCGGACGGCTCCTACGAGCAGTACTTC. Its protein is CASSQYADGSYEQYF.

The table lists this clonotype with many counts. This chain links TRBV2 with TRBJ2-1, with 8 bases lining up with TRBD1. The V and J ends lost 7 bases and 4 bases, in that order; junction bases with no gene match: 15. Per the germline V gene, CDR1 is SNHLY and CDR2 is FYNNEI. This CDR3 is built from 17 residues. For the CDR3, the DNA is TGTGCCAGCATGCGGCACACCGGGACAGGAGCATACAATGAGCAGTTCTTC. Translated, it gives CASMRHTGTGAYNEQFF.

The table lists this clonotype with a count of one. The rearrangement uses TRBV7-2 and TRBJ2-5; the D gene is possibly TRBD1 (5 bases). Germline loops: CDR1 SGHTA, CDR2 FQGNSA. The CDR3 consists of 14 residues. The V end lost 3 bases, the J end lost 13 bases, and 21 bases lay between the germline ends. CDR3 bases: TGTGCCAGCAGCTTCGTTATCAGGGCCTCCGGTTGGTACTTC. As protein: CASSFVIRASGWYF.

This clonotype was detected many times. The chain has TRBV4-2 and TRBJ2-3; TRBD1 aligns across 7 bases. CDR3 length equals 14 residues. Germline CDR1 is LGHNA and CDR2 is YNFKEQ. The V and J ends lost 4 bases and 4 bases, in that order; junction bases with no gene match: 5. The CDR3 nucleotides are TGTGCCAGCAGCCCCACAGGGGCTCCAGATACGCAGTATTTT. This gives the protein CASSPTGAPDTQYF.

A word on this clonotype: With a much larger clone just one base away, this may be a read error. The V and J genes are TRBV27 and TRBJ2-1, with 9 bases that match TRBD2. The CDR3 length is 17 residues. The germline CDR1 and CDR2 sequences are MNHEY and SMNVEV (reference sequence). In DNA, the CDR3 is TGTGCCAGCAGTCTTACTCTAGCGGGACCCTCCTACAATGAGAAGTTCTTC. This encodes CASSLTLAGPSYNEKFF.

There are many counts of this clonotype. The V call is TRBV19, the J call TRBJ2-6, with 11 bases identical to TRBD1. Trimming removed 7 bases from V and 1 base from J; junction bases left unmatched: 6. The CDR3 loop spans 17 amino acids. CDR1 LNHDA and CDR2 SQIVND come from the germline V gene (reference sequence). The CDR3 DNA sequence: TGTGCCAGTAAATCGGACAGGGGGCTGTCTGGGGCCAACGTCCTGACTTTC. As protein: CASKSDRGLSGANVLTF.

This clonotype was detected many times. This chain links TRBV30 with TRBJ2-1; tentative D call: TRBD2 (6 bases). The V gene's germline CDR1 is GTSNPN and CDR2 SVGIG (reference sequence). Trimming cost V 3 bases and J 6 bases, with 9 bases left between them. The CDR3 runs 12 residues. Written as DNA, the CDR3 is TGTGCCTGGAGCGGGAGCGGCAATGAGCAGTTCTTC. Translating it yields CAWSGSGNEQFF. The variable domain in full, completed from reference TRBV30 and TRBJ2-1, reads SQTIHQWPATLVQPVGSPLSLECTVEGTSNPNLYWYRQAAGRGLQLLFYSVGIGQISSEVPQNLSASRPQDRQFILSSKKLLLSDSGFYLCAWSGSGNEQFFGPGTRLTVL.

For this clonotype: This may stem from a read error, because a much larger clone lies one nucleotide away. The V gene is TRBV7-2, the J gene TRBJ2-1; no definite D call. This CDR3 spans 13 amino acids. Germline V gives CDR1 SGHTA, CDR2 FQGNSA. CDR3 protein: CASSSLSANGQFF. CDR3 DNA sequence: TGTGCCAGCAGTTCTCTAAGCGCCAATGGGCAGTTCTTC.

This clonotype has only a few counts. The chain employs TRBV19 and TRBJ2-2; D call uncertain. CDR1 is LNHDA, CDR2 SQIVND, per germline (reference sequence). This CDR3 has 12 amino acids. Trimming took off 3 bases at V and 6 bases at J, with 5 bases between the two ends. The CDR3 is CASSIWAGELFF. The CDR3 DNA sequence: TGTGCCAGTAGTATTTGGGCCGGGGAGCTGTTTTTT.

This clonotype was counted once. The chain carries TRBV12-3 or TRBV12-4 and TRBJ2-3; D tentatively reads TRBD1 or TRBD2 (6 bases each). CDR3 length: 16 residues. With 6 bases removed from V and 4 bases from J, the gap between germline ends came to 20 bases. The CDR3 protein is CASSPRGPALADTQYF. In DNA, the CDR3 is TGTGCCAGCAGCCCCCGGGGGCCGGCGCTCGCAGATACGCAGTATTTT.

The V call is TRBV6-1, the J call TRBJ1-2; D is possibly TRBD1 (6 bases). This CDR3 has 13 amino acids. V was cut by 4 bases and J by 4 bases, with 10 bases left in between. CDR1 MNHNS and CDR2 SASEGT come from the germline V gene. The CDR3 loop is CASSGTAFYGYTF. The CDR3 DNA sequence: TGTGCCAGCAGTGGGACAGCCTTCTATGGCTACACCTTC.

This clonotype showed up many times. The J gene is TRBJ1-4, the V gene TRBV2; the D is unclear. Germline assignment: CDR1 SNHLY and CDR2 FYNNEI. The CDR3 loop spans 15 amino acids. Trimming removed 3 bases at V and 4 bases at J, with 12 bases between. CDR3: CASSETLPFNEKLFF. The CDR3 nucleotides are TGTGCCAGCAGTGAGACCCTTCCCTTTAATGAAAAACTGTTTTTT.

In its sample, this clonotype was seen many times. The chain links TRBV11-3 to TRBJ1-6, with a possible D match to TRBD1 (6 bases). Trimming took off 8 bases at V and 0 bases at J, with 17 bases between the two ends. The CDR3 is made up of 17 amino acids. Germline-derived CDR1 and CDR2 are SGHNT and YENEEA. Here the CDR3 DNA reads TGTGCCAGCGCACGGGGGGCCCCGAGCTCCTATAATTCACCCCTCCACTTT. This sequence encodes CASARGAPSSYNSPLHF.

This clonotype was seen more than once but under ten times. This chain uses TRBV20-1 with TRBJ2-7; D is ambiguous. V was clipped by 0 bases and J by 5 bases, with 17 bases between them. CDR1 is DFQATT, CDR2 SNEGSKA, per germline (reference sequence). This CDR3 is 15 amino acids long. The DNA for the CDR3 is TGCAGTGCTAGAGATTTCGGGCAAGCCCAGGACGAGCAGTACTTC. It codes for CSARDFGQAQDEQYF.

This clonotype was detected a few times. This sequence joins TRBV27 and TRBJ2-2; TRBD1 is a possible D gene (5 bases). In germline, CDR1 is MNHEY, CDR2 SMNVEV (reference sequence). The CDR3 has 13 residues. Trimming removed 6 bases at V and 6 bases at J, with 11 bases between. As DNA, the CDR3 is TGTGCCAGCAGCCCATTAGGGGCCGGGGAGCTGTTTTTT. It yields the protein CASSPLGAGELFF.

The sample holds many counts of this clonotype. The genes are TRBV2 and TRBJ1-6; the match to TRBD1 covers 8 bases. Trimming took 9 bases from V and 8 from J; bases not matched to a gene: 6. From germline, CDR1 is SNHLY and CDR2 FYNNEI. The CDR3 sequence is 13 residues long. CDR3 amino acids: CASTGTGDSPLHF. The CDR3 DNA follows: TGTGCCAGTACCGGGACAGGAGATTCACCCCTCCACTTT.

This clonotype was counted at least ten times. The CDR3 DNA is TGTGCCAGCAGTGAAGCGGGCGCAGGGGGCTACGAGCAGTACTTC. It specifies CASSEAGAGGYEQYF. The chain has TRBV2 and TRBJ2-7, with 7 bases lining up with TRBD1. Germline CDR1 SNHLY, CDR2 FYNNEI. This CDR3 spans 15 amino acids. J was trimmed by 3 bases and V by 0 bases; bases with no gene match: 5.

This clonotype was recorded many times. The CDR3 reads CASTSQDGPETQYF. The CDR3, as DNA: TGTGCCAGCACCAGTCAGGACGGCCCAGAGACCCAGTACTTC. This chain links TRBV27 with TRBJ2-5; no definite D call. Germline V gene sequence: CDR1 MNHEY, CDR2 SMNVEV (reference sequence). The V end was cut by 7 bases, the J end by 4 bases, with 16 bases between. This CDR3 is 14 amino acids long.

This clonotype was counted only a few times. This rearrangement joins TRBV20-1 to TRBJ1-5; D is unresolved. In germline, CDR1 is DFQATT, CDR2 SNEGSKA (reference sequence). The V gene lost 3 bases and the J gene lost 4 bases, with 16 bases spanning the gap. The CDR3 runs 15 residues. The CDR3 sequence: CSASLSRALNQPQHF. For the CDR3, the DNA is TGCAGTGCTAGCTTATCTCGAGCCCTAAATCAGCCCCAGCATTTT.

This clonotype showed up just once. The rearrangement uses TRBV12-5 and TRBJ2-1; tentative D call: TRBD1 (6 bases). Germline CDR1 LGHNT, CDR2 FRNRAP. V was clipped by 7 bases and J by 9 bases, with 16 bases between them. The CDR3 covers 13 residues. The chain's CDR3 is CASAAQGGPEQFF. The CDR3 nucleotides read TGTGCTAGTGCCGCACAGGGCGGCCCTGAGCAGTTCTTC.